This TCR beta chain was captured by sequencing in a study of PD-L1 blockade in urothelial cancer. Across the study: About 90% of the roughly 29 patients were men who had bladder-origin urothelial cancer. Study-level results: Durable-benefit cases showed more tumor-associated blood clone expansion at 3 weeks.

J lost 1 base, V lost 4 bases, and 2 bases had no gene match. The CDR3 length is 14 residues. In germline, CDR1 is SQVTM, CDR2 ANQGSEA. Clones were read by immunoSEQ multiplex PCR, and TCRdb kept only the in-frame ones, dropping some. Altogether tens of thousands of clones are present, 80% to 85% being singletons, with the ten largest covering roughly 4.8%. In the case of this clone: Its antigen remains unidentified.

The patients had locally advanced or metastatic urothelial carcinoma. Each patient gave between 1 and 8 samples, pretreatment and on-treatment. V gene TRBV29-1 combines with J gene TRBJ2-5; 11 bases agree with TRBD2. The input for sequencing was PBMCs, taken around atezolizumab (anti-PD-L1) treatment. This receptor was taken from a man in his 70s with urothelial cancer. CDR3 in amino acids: CSVGGTSGQETQYF. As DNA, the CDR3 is TGCAGCGTTGGGGGGACTAGCGGCCAAGAGACCCAGTACTTC.